What follows is one T cell receptor (beta chain) and its context. This sample was included in a study of control samples from healthy donors and cancer patients. Germline loops: CDR1 SNHLY, CDR2 FYNNEI. The V and J ends lost 4 bases and 5 bases respectively, with 11 bases between them. The CDR3 spans 13 residues. Using immunoSEQ multiplex PCR, the repertoire was profiled, and TCRdb retains in-frame clones only, with some absent. The sample lists 65,000 to 95,000 clones, around 89% occurring once. The genes are TRBV2 and TRBJ2-5; D is possibly TRBD2 (6 bases). Sequences were obtained from blood. The origin of this receptor is a man between 45 and 60 years old in good health. The CDR3 here is CASSGLSGETQYF. The CDR3 DNA reads TGTGCCAGCAGTGGACTCAGCGGGGAGACCCAGTACTTC.